This TCR beta chain was captured by sequencing in a study of blood T cells in healthy people across ages. It was with a sample-barcoded 5' primer and a J-beta primer mix that a second PCR of about 7 to 12 cycles was run. A template-switch adaptor containing 12 random nucleotides labeled each cDNA molecule. Using its own MiXCR run on the 5' RACE reads, TCRdb lists one record per CDR3 protein. The sample has approximately 1,700,000 distinct CDR3 sequences; about 39% are singletons. This CDR3 is 15 amino acids long. Trimming removed 6 bases from V and 7 bases from J; junction bases left unmatched: 13. Germline-derived CDR1 and CDR2 are DFQATT and SNEGSKA (reference sequence).

The sequence was obtained from a human donor in good health. The genes are TRBV20-1 and TRBJ2-4; 9 bases fit TRBD2. Sequencing used blood. CDR3 sequence (DNA): TGCAGTGCCTTAAGTTTGACTAGCGGACCGAACATTCAGTACTTC. Translated, it gives CSALSLTSGPNIQYF.